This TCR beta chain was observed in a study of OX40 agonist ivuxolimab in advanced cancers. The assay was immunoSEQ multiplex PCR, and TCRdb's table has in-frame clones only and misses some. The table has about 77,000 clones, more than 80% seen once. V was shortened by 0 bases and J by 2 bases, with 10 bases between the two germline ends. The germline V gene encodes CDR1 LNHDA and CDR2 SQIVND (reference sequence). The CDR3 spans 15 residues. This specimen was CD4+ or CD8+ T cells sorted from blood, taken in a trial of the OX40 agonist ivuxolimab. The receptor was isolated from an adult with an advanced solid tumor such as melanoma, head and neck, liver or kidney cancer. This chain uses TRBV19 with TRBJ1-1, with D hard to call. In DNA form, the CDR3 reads TGTGCCAGTAGTATAGACATGGACTCTAACACTGAAGCTTTCTTT. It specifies CASSIDMDSNTEAFF.